Listed below are T cell receptor beta chains from one sample, sequenced in a study of T cell responses to AZD1222 COVID-19 vaccine. Measured with immunoSEQ multiplex PCR; TCRdb has only the in-frame clones, and not every one. Of roughly 100,000 clones in the sample, more than 75% were seen once. Sequencing used peripheral blood, obtained on day 0 of AZD1222 vaccination. The receptors originated from an adult in good health. The CDR3 runs from the conserved cysteine through the conserved F or W. The D gene is left open where the match is weak. Some rows have no size entry. The others give once, few or many, or a class for an expanded clone.

TRBJ2-7 TRBD2 TRBV13 NA TGTGCCAGCAGTTTTAGCGGGAGATACGAGCAGTACTTC CASSFSGRYEQYF
TRBJ1-1 TRBD1 TRBV5-1 NA TGCGCCAGCAGCATCACCACAGGGGGACTGGGTGAAGCTTTCTTT CASSITTGGLGEAFF
TRBJ2-7 NA TRBV11-2 NA TGTGCCAGCAGCTTAGTAATTCCCACCGGGTACGAGCAGTACTTC CASSLVIPTGYEQYF
TRBJ1-5 NA TRBV7-9 NA TGTGCCAGCAGCTCTGTAGGGGGACCCCAGCATTTT CASSSVGGPQHF
TRBJ1-1 NA TRBV3-1/TRBV3-2 NA TGTGCCAGCAGCCAATCATCTATGAACACTGAAGCTTTCTTT CASSQSSMNTEAFF
TRBJ1-6 NA TRBV20-1 NA TGCAGTGCTAGTACGGGCAGCGATAATTCACCCCTCCACTTT CSASTGSDNSPLHF
TRBJ1-1 NA TRBV28 NA TGTGCCAGCAGTTCCTGGACAGATCCGAACACTGAAGCTTTCTTT CASSSWTDPNTEAFF
TRBJ2-1 TRBD2 TRBV3-1/TRBV3-2 NA TGTGCCAGCAGCCCCGGACTAGCGGGGGGCGTTTGGGATGAGCAGTTCTTC CASSPGLAGGVWDEQFF
TRBJ2-2 NA TRBV12-3/TRBV12-4 NA TGTGCCAGCAGTGGAGACACCGGGGAGCTGTTTTTT CASSGDTGELFF
TRBJ1-6 NA TRBV5-1 NA TGCGCCAGCAGCTTGGGGCAGGGTAATTCACCCCTCCACTTT CASSLGQGNSPLHF
TRBJ2-2 NA TRBV24-1 few TGTGCCACCAAGAAAAACGGAGTCGACACCGGGGAGCTGTTTTTT CATKKNGVDTGELFF
TRBJ2-4 NA TRBV5-1 NA TGCGCCAGCAGCTTGGACAATGAGGGGCTAGAAAACATTCAGTACTTC CASSLDNEGLENIQYF
TRBJ1-5 NA TRBV4-1 NA TGCGCCAGCAGAGGACAGTTCAATCAGCCCCAGCATTTT CASRGQFNQPQHF
TRBJ2-2 NA TRBV6-1 NA TGTGCCAGCAGTGAATCCGTCGCCGGGGAGCTGTTTTTT CASSESVAGELFF
TRBJ2-5 NA TRBV15 few TGTGCCACCAGCAGAGATAGAGAGACCCAGTACTTC CATSRDRETQYF
TRBJ2-7 NA TRBV6-1 NA TGTGCCAGCAGTGAAATCTCTGGGACTCAATACGAGCAGTACTTC CASSEISGTQYEQYF
TRBJ1-1 NA TRBV6-5 NA TGTGCCAGCAAGGCGCGGGGGAAAGCGAACACTGAAGCTTTCTTT CASKARGKANTEAFF
TRBJ2-5 TRBD1 TRBV5-1 once TGCGCCAGCAGCAAGGGACAGGGGGCTTCGGAGACCCAGTACTTC CASSKGQGASETQYF
TRBJ2-3 NA TRBV5-1 NA TGCGCCAGCGGGAGCCAGTCTAGCACAGATACGCAGTATTTT CASGSQSSTDTQYF
TRBJ2-2 TRBD2 TRBV6-6 NA TGTGCCAGCCAGGGACTAGCGGGGGGGCCTGGCGGGGAGCTGTTTTTT CASQGLAGGPGGELFF
TRBJ1-5 NA TRBV7-9 NA TGTGCCAGCAGCCTACAGGGACCCAATCAGCCCCAGCATTTT CASSLQGPNQPQHF
TRBJ2-1 NA TRBV5-1 NA TGCGCCAGCAGCTTGGAAGCGGCCTCTTCCTACAATGAGCAGTTCTTC CASSLEAASSYNEQFF
TRBJ1-1 NA TRBV7-9 NA TGTGCCAGCAGCACGTGGGACGGCGTGAACACTGAAGCTTTCTTT CASSTWDGVNTEAFF
TRBJ2-1 NA TRBV7-9 NA TGTGCCAGCAGCCCCCAATTCAAGCAGTTCTTC CASSPQFKQFF
TRBJ2-1 TRBD1 TRBV5-1 NA TGCGCCAGCAGCCGAGCTCCTTCACAGGGGGGAAGATACAATGAGCAGTTCTTC CASSRAPSQGGRYNEQFF
TRBJ2-1 NA TRBV6-5 NA TGTGCCACCTCTCTGACCTCGGGTAGGCACAATGAGCAGTTCTTC CATSLTSGRHNEQFF